These T cell receptor beta chains were read from a single sample in a study of T cell responses to AZD1222 COVID-19 vaccine. TCRdb's table, derived via immunoSEQ multiplex PCR, lists solely in-frame clones and lacks some. The sample holds 110,000 or so clones, approximately 83% seen once. The sample in question was peripheral blood, obtained on day 0 of AZD1222 vaccination. These receptors came from an adult in good health. Both conserved end residues are part of each CDR3. The D gene is left open where the match is weak. Not all rows give a size; the values are once, few, many and, for expanded clones, a class.

J gene | V gene | clone size | D gene | CDR3 protein | CDR3 DNA
TRBJ2-7 | TRBV19 | . | TRBD1 | CASTRGQGDYEQYF | TGTGCCAGTACCCGAGGGCAGGGGGACTACGAGCAGTACTTC
TRBJ2-5 | TRBV5-1 | . | . | CASSLDLDRPQETQYF | TGCGCCAGCAGCTTAGACCTTGACAGGCCCCAAGAGACCCAGTACTTC
TRBJ2-7 | TRBV3-1/TRBV3-2 | . | . | CASSQGGTLYEQYF | TGTGCCAGCAGCCAAGGGGGTACACTCTACGAGCAGTACTTC
TRBJ2-2 | TRBV28 | . | . | CASRLPSLSGELFF | TGTGCCAGCAGACTACCCAGTTTATCCGGGGAGCTGTTTTTT
TRBJ1-2 | TRBV27 | . | . | CARPRTNYGYTF | TGTGCCAGACCCCGGACTAACTATGGCTACACCTTC
TRBJ2-1 | TRBV13 | once | TRBD2 | CASSLRLAGGDEQFF | TGTGCCAGCAGCTTGCGACTAGCGGGAGGAGATGAGCAGTTCTTC
TRBJ2-7 | TRBV18 | . | TRBD1 | CASSLGTGVSEQYF | TGTGCCAGCTCACTAGGGACAGGGGTAAGCGAGCAGTACTTC
TRBJ2-7 | TRBV19 | . | . | CASSISPFYEQYF | TGTGCCAGTAGTATCTCCCCCTTCTACGAGCAGTACTTC
TRBJ2-7 | TRBV29-1 | . | . | CSATGQFYEQYF | TGCAGCGCCACCGGACAGTTCTACGAGCAGTACTTC
TRBJ2-1 | TRBV11-3 | once | TRBD1 | CASSPLFEDRGYNEQFF | TGTGCCAGCAGCCCCCTGTTTGAGGACAGGGGTTACAATGAGCAGTTCTTC
TRBJ2-3 | TRBV3-1/TRBV3-2 | once | TRBD2 | CASSRHLAGGGDTQYF | TGTGCCAGCAGCCGCCACCTAGCGGGGGGTGGGGATACGCAGTATTTT
TRBJ1-1 | TRBV2 | . | TRBD1 | CASSGQGTTEAFF | TGTGCCAGCAGTGGACAGGGTACCACTGAAGCTTTCTTT
TRBJ1-2 | TRBV18 | few | . | CASSPSGPSTYGYTF | TGTGCCAGCTCACCCTCGGGCCCAAGTACCTATGGCTACACCTTC
TRBJ1-2 | TRBV24-1 | . | . | CATSEAKRGYTF | TGTGCCACCAGTGAAGCAAAGCGTGGCTACACCTTC
TRBJ1-6 | TRBV21-1 | . | . | CASSKRITFLVWGNSPLHF | TGTGCCAGCAGCAAACGAATCACTTTCCTGGTGTGGGGTAATTCACCCCTCCACTTT
TRBJ1-6 | TRBV4-2 | . | . | CASSQDEGMGSPLHF | TGTGCCAGCAGCCAAGATGAGGGGATGGGTTCACCCCTCCACTTT
TRBJ2-7 | TRBV7-2 | . | TRBD2 | CASSLATSGGSDEQYF | TGTGCCAGCAGCTTAGCGACCAGCGGGGGCTCGGACGAGCAGTACTTC
TRBJ2-1 | TRBV30 | . | . | CAWSVGVSNEQFF | TGTGCCTGGAGTGTGGGGGTTTCAAATGAGCAGTTCTTC
TRBJ1-2 | TRBV19 | once | TRBD1 | CASSSSGGRRTYGYTF | TGTGCCAGTAGTTCGTCAGGGGGCAGGAGAACTTATGGCTACACCTTC
TRBJ1-1 | TRBV19 | . | . | CASSIRTGGTEAFF | TGTGCCAGTAGTATACGAACCGGAGGCACTGAAGCTTTCTTT
TRBJ1-3 | TRBV6-5 | . | . | CASSQQLAGNTIYF | TGTGCCAGCAGTCAACAGCTGGCTGGAAACACCATATATTTT
TRBJ1-2 | TRBV5-1 | . | TRBD1 | CASYLGTGGGYGYTF | TGCGCCAGCTACCTAGGGACAGGGGGCGGCTATGGCTACACCTTC
TRBJ2-7 | TRBV28 | . | . | CASRQGRREAYEQYF | TGTGCCAGCAGGCAGGGGAGAAGGGAAGCCTACGAGCAGTACTTC
TRBJ2-3 | TRBV2 | . | . | CASSESGLSTDTQYF | TGTGCCAGCAGTGAATCCGGTCTCAGCACAGATACGCAGTATTTT
TRBJ2-5 | TRBV5-4 | . | . | CASSLGGWEETQYF | TGTGCCAGCAGCTTGGGGGGGTGGGAGGAGACCCAGTACTTC
TRBJ2-1 | TRBV19 | . | TRBD2 | CASSRAREGAYNEQFF | TGTGCCAGTAGTAGGGCGCGGGAGGGGGCCTACAATGAGCAGTTCTTC
TRBJ2-1 | TRBV5-4 | . | . | CASSLGDIYNEQFF | TGTGCCAGCAGCCTTGGGGACATCTACAATGAGCAGTTCTTC
TRBJ2-7 | TRBV19 | . | TRBD1 | CASRGTGYEQYF | TGTGCCAGTAGGGGGACAGGGTACGAGCAGTACTTC
TRBJ1-5 | TRBV20-1 | . | . | CSASSGNQPQHF | TGCAGTGCTAGTTCGGGGAATCAGCCCCAGCATTTT
TRBJ2-3 | TRBV5-4 | . | . | CASSKPGRTDTQYF | TGTGCCAGCAGCAAACCCGGGCGAACAGATACGCAGTATTTT
TRBJ1-2 | TRBV10-3 | . | . | CAIRRGGVRNNYGYTF | TGTGCCATCAGGAGGGGCGGAGTCCGGAATAACTATGGCTACACCTTC
TRBJ2-3 | TRBV7-2 | . | . | CASSFDGSLDTQYF | TGTGCCAGCAGCTTTGATGGGAGCTTAGATACGCAGTATTTT
TRBJ2-7 | TRBV6-4 | . | TRBD2 | CASIGTSGGLNGEQYF | TGTGCCAGCATCGGGACTAGCGGGGGACTTAACGGCGAGCAGTACTTC
TRBJ2-1 | TRBV9 | . | TRBD2 | CASSGSGSHANEQFF | TGTGCCAGCAGCGGAAGCGGGAGTCACGCCAATGAGCAGTTCTTC
TRBJ2-7 | TRBV3-1/TRBV3-2 | . | . | CASSQGLRGTAGYEQYF | TGTGCCAGCAGCCAAGGATTGCGCGGGACAGCGGGCTACGAGCAGTACTTC
TRBJ2-7 | TRBV7-9 | once | . | CASSLDRSSSYEQYF | TGTGCCAGCAGCTTAGACAGGTCCAGCTCCTACGAGCAGTACTTC
TRBJ1-5 | TRBV19 | . | TRBD1 | CASSTTGTDFMRSNQPQHF | TGTGCCAGTAGTACCACCGGGACAGACTTTATGCGTAGCAATCAGCCCCAGCATTTT
TRBJ1-2 | TRBV20-1 | . | . | CSASTFNPSGGYGYTF | TGCAGTGCTAGTACCTTTAACCCGAGTGGGGGCTATGGCTACACCTTC
TRBJ2-2 | TRBV19 | once | . | CASSILAPTGELFF | TGTGCCAGTAGTATATTAGCACCGACCGGGGAGCTGTTTTTT
TRBJ2-2 | TRBV14 | . | . | CASSLPRGLRNTGELFF | TGTGCCAGCAGCCTCCCGCGCGGACTACGCAACACCGGGGAGCTGTTTTTT
TRBJ2-5 | TRBV6-1 | . | . | CASSEERGETQYF | TGTGCCAGCAGTGAAGAGAGGGGAGAGACCCAGTACTTC
TRBJ1-1 | TRBV6-1 | . | . | CASSESFSTEAFF | TGTGCCAGCAGTGAATCTTTTAGCACTGAAGCTTTCTTT
TRBJ2-7 | TRBV19 | . | . | CASSISPLVYEQYF | TGTGCCAGTAGTATCTCTCCCCTGGTCTACGAGCAGTACTTC
TRBJ1-5 | TRBV6-5 | once | TRBD1 | CASSYTGVGNQLQHF | TGTGCCAGCAGTTATACAGGGGTCGGCAATCAGCTCCAGCATTTT
TRBJ1-5 | TRBV19 | . | . | CASSILRGQGPQHF | TGTGCCAGTAGTATTCTCAGGGGACAAGGGCCCCAGCATTTT
TRBJ2-7 | TRBV28 | . | TRBD1 | CASSLTGGRYEQYF | TGTGCCAGCAGTTTGACAGGGGGCCGGTACGAGCAGTACTTC
TRBJ2-3 | TRBV27 | . | . | CASSFTYTDTQYF | TGTGCCAGCAGTTTTACGTACACAGATACGCAGTATTTT
TRBJ1-5 | TRBV19 | . | . | CASSILRGRYQPQHF | TGTGCCAGTAGTATTTTAAGGGGCAGGTATCAGCCCCAGCATTTT
TRBJ2-3 | TRBV7-2 | . | . | CASSFYGIDTQYF | TGTGCCAGCAGCTTTTACGGAATAGATACGCAGTATTTT
TRBJ1-1 | TRBV30 | . | . | CAWSPTGEAFF | TGTGCCTGGAGCCCCACGGGGGAAGCTTTCTTT
TRBJ1-3 | TRBV10-3 | . | . | CATTQGGARGNTIYF | TGTGCCACCACGCAGGGAGGGGCGCGAGGAAACACCATATATTTT
TRBJ2-1 | TRBV18 | . | . | CASSPGEYNEQFF | TGTGCCAGCTCACCGGGAGAATACAATGAGCAGTTCTTC
TRBJ1-4 | TRBV4-1 | . | . | CASSQGREAGSEVKLFF | TGCGCCAGCAGCCAAGGCAGGGAGGCAGGATCGGAAGTAAAACTGTTTTTT
TRBJ1-2 | TRBV24-1 | once | . | CATSFRGEPLAYGYTF | TGTGCCACCAGTTTCCGGGGCGAGCCCCTTGCCTATGGCTACACCTTC
TRBJ1-1 | TRBV28 | . | TRBD1 | CASSLTGKGNTEAFF | TGTGCCAGCAGCCTGACAGGGAAGGGTAATACTGAAGCTTTCTTT
TRBJ1-1 | TRBV14 | . | . | CASSQERGVGPEAFF | TGTGCCAGCAGCCAAGAAAGAGGGGTGGGTCCTGAAGCTTTCTTT
TRBJ1-5 | TRBV6-5 | medium-sized | . | CASNPTGSNQPQHF | TGTGCCAGCAACCCGACGGGGAGCAATCAGCCCCAGCATTTT
TRBJ2-3 | TRBV11-3 | . | . | CASSQLGDTQYF | TGTGCCAGCAGCCAGTTGGGGGATACGCAGTATTTT
TRBJ1-5 | TRBV6-5 | . | . | CASSSSGNQPQHF | TGTGCCAGCAGTTCCTCCGGCAATCAGCCCCAGCATTTT
TRBJ1-4 | TRBV5-1 | . | . | CASSFGQGINEKLFF | TGCGCCAGCAGCTTTGGCCAGGGGATTAATGAAAAACTGTTTTTT